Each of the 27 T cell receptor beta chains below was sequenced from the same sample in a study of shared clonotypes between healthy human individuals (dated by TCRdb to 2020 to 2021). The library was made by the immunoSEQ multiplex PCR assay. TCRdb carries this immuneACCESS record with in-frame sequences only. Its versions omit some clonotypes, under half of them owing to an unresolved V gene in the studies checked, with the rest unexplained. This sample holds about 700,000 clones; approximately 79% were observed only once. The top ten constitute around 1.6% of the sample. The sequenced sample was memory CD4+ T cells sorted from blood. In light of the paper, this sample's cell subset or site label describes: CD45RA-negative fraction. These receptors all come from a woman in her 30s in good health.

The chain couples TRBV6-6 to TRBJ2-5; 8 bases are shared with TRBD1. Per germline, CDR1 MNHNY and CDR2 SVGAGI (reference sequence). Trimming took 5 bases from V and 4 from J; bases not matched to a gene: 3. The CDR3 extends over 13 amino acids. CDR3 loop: CASSPTGGETQYF. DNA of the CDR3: TGTGCCAGCAGTCCCACAGGGGGAGAGACCCAGTACTTC.

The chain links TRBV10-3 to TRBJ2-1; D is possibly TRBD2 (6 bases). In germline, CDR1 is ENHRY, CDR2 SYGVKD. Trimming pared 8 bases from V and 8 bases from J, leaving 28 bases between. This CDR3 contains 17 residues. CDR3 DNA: TGTGCCATCCGTAGCCCCGAGGGATTAGCGGACGGGGATGAGCAGTTCTTC. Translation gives CAIRSPEGLADGDEQFF.

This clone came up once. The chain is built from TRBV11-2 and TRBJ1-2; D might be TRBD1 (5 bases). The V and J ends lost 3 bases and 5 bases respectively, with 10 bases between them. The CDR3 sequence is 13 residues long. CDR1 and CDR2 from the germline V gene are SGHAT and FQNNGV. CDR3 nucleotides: TGTGCCAGCAGCTTGGAGGGGAGTTATGGCTACACCTTC. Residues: CASSLEGSYGYTF.

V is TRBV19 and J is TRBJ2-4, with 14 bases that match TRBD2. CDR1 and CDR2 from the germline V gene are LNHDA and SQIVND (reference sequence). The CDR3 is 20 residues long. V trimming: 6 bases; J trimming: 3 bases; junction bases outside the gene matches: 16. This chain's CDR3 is CASRTFGGLAGGGDKNIQYF. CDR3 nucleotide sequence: TGTGCCAGTAGAACATTCGGAGGACTAGCGGGAGGCGGGGACAAAAACATTCAGTACTTC.

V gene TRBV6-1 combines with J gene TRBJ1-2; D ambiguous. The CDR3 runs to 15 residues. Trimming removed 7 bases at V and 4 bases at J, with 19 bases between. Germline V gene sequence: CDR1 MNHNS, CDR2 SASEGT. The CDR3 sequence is CASTTYHGLSYGYTF. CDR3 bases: TGTGCCAGCACGACATACCACGGTCTGAGCTATGGCTACACCTTC.

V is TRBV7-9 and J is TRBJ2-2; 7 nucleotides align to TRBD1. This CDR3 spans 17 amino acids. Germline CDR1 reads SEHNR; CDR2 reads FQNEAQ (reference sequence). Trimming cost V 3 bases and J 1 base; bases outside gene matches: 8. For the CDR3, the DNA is TGTGCCAGCAGCTTCGGGTCCACAGGGGAGAACACCGGGGAGCTGTTTTTT. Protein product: CASSFGSTGENTGELFF.

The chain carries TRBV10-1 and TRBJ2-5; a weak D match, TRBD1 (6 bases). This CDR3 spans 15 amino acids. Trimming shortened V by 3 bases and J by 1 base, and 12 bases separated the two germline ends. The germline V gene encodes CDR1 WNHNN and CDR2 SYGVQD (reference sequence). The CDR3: CASSEQGRGQETQYF. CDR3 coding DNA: TGCGCCAGCAGTGAACAGGGAAGGGGCCAAGAGACCCAGTACTTC.

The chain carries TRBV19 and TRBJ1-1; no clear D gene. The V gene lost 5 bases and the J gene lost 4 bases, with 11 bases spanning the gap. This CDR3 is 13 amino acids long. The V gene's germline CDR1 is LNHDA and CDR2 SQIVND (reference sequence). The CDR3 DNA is TGTGCCAGTAGTTGGAGGGCGGGCACTGAAGCTTTCTTT. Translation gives CASSWRAGTEAFF.

In DNA form, the CDR3 reads TGTGCCAGCAGTGGCGAGTTGGGGAGGGCTTTCTTT. This translates into CASSGELGRAFF. This chain connects TRBV6-5 to TRBJ1-1; D ambiguous. Germline V gene data show CDR1 as MNHEY and CDR2 as SVGAGI. The CDR3 is made up of 12 amino acids. V was pared by 5 bases and J by 11 bases, with 15 bases between.

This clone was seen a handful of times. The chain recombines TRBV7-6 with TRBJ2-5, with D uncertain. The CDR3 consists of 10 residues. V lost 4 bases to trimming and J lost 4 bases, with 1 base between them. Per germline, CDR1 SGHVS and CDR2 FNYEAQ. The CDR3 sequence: CASSSETQYF. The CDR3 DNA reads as TGTGCCAGCAGCTCAGAGACCCAGTACTTC.

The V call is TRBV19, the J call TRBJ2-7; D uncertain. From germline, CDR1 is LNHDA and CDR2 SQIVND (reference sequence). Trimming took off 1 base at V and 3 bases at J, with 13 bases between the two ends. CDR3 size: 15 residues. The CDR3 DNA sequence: TGTGCCAGTAGTATAGCCGTGGGCAGACACTACGAGCAGTACTTC. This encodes CASSIAVGRHYEQYF. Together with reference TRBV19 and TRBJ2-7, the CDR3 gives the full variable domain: DGGITQSPKYLFRKEGQNVTLSCEQNLNHDAMYWYRQDPGQGLRLIYYSQIVNDFQKGDIAEGYSVSREKKESFPLTVTSAQKNPTAFYLCASSIAVGRHYEQYFGPGTRLTVT.

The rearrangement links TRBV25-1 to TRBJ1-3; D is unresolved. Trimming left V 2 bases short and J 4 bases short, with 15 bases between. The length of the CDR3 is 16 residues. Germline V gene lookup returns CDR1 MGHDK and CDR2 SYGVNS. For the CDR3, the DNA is TGTGCCAGCAGTGAACTGTGGGCAGGCTTCGGAAACACCATATATTTT. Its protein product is CASSELWAGFGNTIYF.

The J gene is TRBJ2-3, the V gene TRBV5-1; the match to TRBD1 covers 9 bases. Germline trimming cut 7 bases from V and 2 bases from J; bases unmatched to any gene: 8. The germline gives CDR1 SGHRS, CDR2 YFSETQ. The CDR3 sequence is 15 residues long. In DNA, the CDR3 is TGCGCCAGCGCCCCCGGGACAGGGAACACAGATACGCAGTATTTT. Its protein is CASAPGTGNTDTQYF.

The CDR3 DNA sequence: TGTGCCAGCAGTTTCCGAGGGAAACAAGAGACCCAGTACTTC. It yields the protein CASSFRGKQETQYF. The V gene is TRBV27, the J gene TRBJ2-5; D possibly corresponds to TRBD2 (5 bases). Germline CDR1 MNHEY, CDR2 SMNVEV (reference sequence). The CDR3 extends over 14 amino acids. V dropped 3 bases and J dropped 2 bases, with 10 bases sitting between them.

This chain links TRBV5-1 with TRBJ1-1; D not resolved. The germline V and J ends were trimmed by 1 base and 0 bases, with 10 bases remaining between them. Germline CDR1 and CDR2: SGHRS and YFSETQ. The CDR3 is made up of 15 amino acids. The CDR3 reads CASSLLGELNTEAFF. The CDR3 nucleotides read TGCGCCAGCAGCTTGTTAGGCGAACTGAACACTGAAGCTTTCTTT.

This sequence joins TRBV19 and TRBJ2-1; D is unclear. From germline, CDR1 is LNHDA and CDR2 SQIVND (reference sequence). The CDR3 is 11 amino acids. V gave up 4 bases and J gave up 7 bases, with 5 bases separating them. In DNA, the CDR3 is TGTGCCAGTAGTAATGTAAATGAGCAGTTCTTC. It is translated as CASSNVNEQFF.

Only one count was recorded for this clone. DNA for the CDR3: TGCGCCAGCACCGGACCGGGACTAGCGGGAGTAGGTGAGCAGTACTTC. Translating it yields CASTGPGLAGVGEQYF. V gene TRBV10-1 combines with J gene TRBJ2-7, with TRBD2 matching over 14 bases. The germline gives CDR1 WNHNN, CDR2 SYGVQD (reference sequence). Germline trimming cut 7 bases from V and 7 bases from J; bases unmatched to any gene: 12. The CDR3 contains 16 residues.

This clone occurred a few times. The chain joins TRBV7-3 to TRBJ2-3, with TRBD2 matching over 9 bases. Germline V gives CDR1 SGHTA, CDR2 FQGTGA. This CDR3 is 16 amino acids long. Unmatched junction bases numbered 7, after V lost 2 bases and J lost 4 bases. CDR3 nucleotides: TGTGCCAGCAGCTTACGACCGCGGGAGGGCCCAGATACGCAGTATTTT. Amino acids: CASSLRPREGPDTQYF.

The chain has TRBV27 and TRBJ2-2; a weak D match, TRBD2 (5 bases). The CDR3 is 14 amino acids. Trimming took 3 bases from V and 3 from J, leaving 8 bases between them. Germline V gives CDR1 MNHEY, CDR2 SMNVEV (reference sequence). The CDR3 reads CASSFGEYTGELFF. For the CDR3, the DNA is TGTGCCAGCAGTTTTGGGGAGTACACCGGGGAGCTGTTTTTT.

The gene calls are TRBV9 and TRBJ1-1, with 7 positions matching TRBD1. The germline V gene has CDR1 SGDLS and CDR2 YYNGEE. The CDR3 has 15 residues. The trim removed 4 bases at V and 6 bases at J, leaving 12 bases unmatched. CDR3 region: CASSPNPQGEPEAFF. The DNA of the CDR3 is TGTGCCAGCAGCCCCAACCCCCAGGGGGAGCCTGAAGCTTTCTTT.

The CDR3 nucleotides are TGTGCCATTAGGACGGAGGATCAGCCCCAGCATTTT. It yields the protein CAIRTEDQPQHF. The rearrangement joins TRBV10-3 to TRBJ1-5, with D unresolved. V gave up 9 bases and J gave up 5 bases, with 11 bases separating them. The CDR3 contains 12 residues. CDR1 and CDR2 (germline): ENHRY, SYGVKD.

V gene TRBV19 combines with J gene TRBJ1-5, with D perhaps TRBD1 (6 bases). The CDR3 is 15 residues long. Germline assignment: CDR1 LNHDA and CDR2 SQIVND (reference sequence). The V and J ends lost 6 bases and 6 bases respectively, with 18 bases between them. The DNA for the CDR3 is TGTGCCAGTAGGGGGGACCCGGGAGGGGGTCAGCCCCAGCATTTT. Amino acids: CASRGDPGGGQPQHF.

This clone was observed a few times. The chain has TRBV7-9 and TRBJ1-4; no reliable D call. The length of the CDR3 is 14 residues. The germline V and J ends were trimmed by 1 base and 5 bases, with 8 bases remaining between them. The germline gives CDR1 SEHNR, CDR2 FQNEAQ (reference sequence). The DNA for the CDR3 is TGTGCCAGCAGCTTAGTATCCCAGAATGAAAAACTGTTTTTT. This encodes CASSLVSQNEKLFF.

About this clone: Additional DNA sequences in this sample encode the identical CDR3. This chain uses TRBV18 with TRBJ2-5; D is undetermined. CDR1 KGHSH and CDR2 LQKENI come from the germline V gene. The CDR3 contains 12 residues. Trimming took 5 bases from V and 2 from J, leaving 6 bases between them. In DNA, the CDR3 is TGTGCCAGCTCAACGTATCAAGAGACCCAGTACTTC. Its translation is CASSTYQETQYF.

CDR3: CAIKGDRGQPQHF. The CDR3 DNA follows: TGTGCCATCAAGGGTGACAGGGGCCAGCCCCAGCATTTT. The chain is built from TRBV10-3 and TRBJ1-5, with 8 nucleotides matching TRBD1. Germline V gene data show CDR1 as ENHRY and CDR2 as SYGVKD. J lost 7 bases, V lost 7 bases, and 6 bases had no gene match. The CDR3 covers 13 residues.

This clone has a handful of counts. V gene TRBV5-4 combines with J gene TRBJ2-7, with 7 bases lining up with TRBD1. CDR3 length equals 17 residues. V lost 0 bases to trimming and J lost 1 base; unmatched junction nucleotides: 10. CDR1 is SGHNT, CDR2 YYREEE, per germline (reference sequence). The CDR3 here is CASSLEVRAGGSYEQYF. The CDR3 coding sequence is TGTGCCAGCAGCTTGGAGGTTAGGGCAGGGGGTTCCTACGAGCAGTACTTC.

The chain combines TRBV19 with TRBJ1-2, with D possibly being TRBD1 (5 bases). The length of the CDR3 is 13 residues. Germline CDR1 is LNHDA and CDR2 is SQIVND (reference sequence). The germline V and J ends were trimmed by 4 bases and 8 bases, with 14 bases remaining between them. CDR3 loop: CASSNPGREGYTF. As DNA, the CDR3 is TGTGCCAGTAGTAATCCGGGACGGGAAGGCTACACCTTC.